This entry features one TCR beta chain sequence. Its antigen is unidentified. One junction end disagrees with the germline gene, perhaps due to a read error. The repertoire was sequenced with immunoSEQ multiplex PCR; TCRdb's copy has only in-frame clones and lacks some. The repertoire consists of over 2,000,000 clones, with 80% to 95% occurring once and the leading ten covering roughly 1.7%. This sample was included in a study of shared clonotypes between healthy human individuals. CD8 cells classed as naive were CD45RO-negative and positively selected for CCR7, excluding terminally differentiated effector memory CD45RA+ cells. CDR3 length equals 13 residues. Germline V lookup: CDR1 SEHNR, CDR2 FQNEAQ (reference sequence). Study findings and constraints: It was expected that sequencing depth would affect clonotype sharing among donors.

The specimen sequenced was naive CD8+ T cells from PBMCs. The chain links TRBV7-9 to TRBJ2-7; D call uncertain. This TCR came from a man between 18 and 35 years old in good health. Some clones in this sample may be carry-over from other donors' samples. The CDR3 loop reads CASSFDWSSEQYF. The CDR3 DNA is TGTGCCAGCAGCTTCGACTGGTCCTCCGAGCAGTACTTC. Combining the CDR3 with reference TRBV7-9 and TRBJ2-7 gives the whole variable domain DTGVSQNPRHKITKRGQNVTFRCDPISEHNRLYWYRQTLGQGPEFLTYFQNEAQLEKSRLLSDRFSAERPKGSFSTLEIQRTEQGDSAMYLCASSFDWSSEQYFGPGTRLTVT.